The sequence of this TCR beta chain was determined in a study of T cells in Graves' hyperthyroidism and ophthalmopathy. Points from the study as a whole: Appearing also in blood were most of the thyroid clonotypes expanded above 0.001.

Template material for amplifying TCR beta CDR3 regions consisted of RNA transcripts. HTBI primers drove first-round RT-PCR of the TCR CDR3. TCRdb used MiXCR to reprocess the multiplex PCR reads, holding one entry per CDR3 protein. The sample records 250,000 to 300,000 distinct CDR3 sequences, 15% to 20% being singletons. This clonotype was seen only a few times. What it binds is not known. For ophthalmopathy patients, the Clinical Activity Score was at least 3 and the NOSPECS grade at least 4; duration was under 3 months. The CDR3 length is 15 residues. The V gene's germline CDR1 is SGDLS and CDR2 YYNGEE. V shed 4 bases and J shed 5 bases, with 19 bases lying between them.

The rearrangement joins TRBV9 to TRBJ2-7; D is tentatively TRBD1 or TRBD2 (6 bases each). The sample taken for sequencing was blood. The sequence was obtained from a man in his forties or fifties with Graves' ophthalmopathy. The CDR3, as DNA: TGTGCCAGCAGCCCCCGAGGAGGGGGGACCGACGAGCAGTACTTC. Encoded protein: CASSPRGGGTDEQYF.